Listed below are T cell receptor beta chains from one sample, sequenced in a study of blood T cells in healthy people across ages. Each CDR3 protein gets one entry after TCRdb re-called the 5' RACE reads with MiXCR. The sample lists under 2,000,000 distinct CDR3 sequences, 49% occurring once. Specimen: blood. The receptors originated from a woman between 40 and 55 years old in good health. Each CDR3 is given with its conserved first and last residue. The order of the fields is D gene, J gene, V gene, clone size, CDR3 DNA, CDR3 protein. D genes are given only for firm matches. Not all rows give a size; the values are once, few, many and, for expanded clones, a class.

D: NA; J: TRBJ2-5; V: TRBV20-1; size: few; DNA: TGCAGTGCTCAGTCCCCACTAGATGAGACCCAGTACTTC; CDR3: CSAQSPLDETQYF
D: TRBD1; J: TRBJ2-7; V: TRBV20-1; size: NA; DNA: TGCAGTGCAGAGGGGACAGGCAGTGACGAGCAGTACTTC; CDR3: CSAEGTGSDEQYF
D: TRBD1; J: TRBJ2-1; V: TRBV5-1; size: NA; DNA: TGCGCCAGCAGCTTGGATGGGACAGCAGACAATGAGCAGTTCTTC; CDR3: CASSLDGTADNEQFF
D: NA; J: TRBJ1-2; V: TRBV6-6; size: NA; DNA: TGTGCCACAAGAAGGGGTAGGGCGGAGGGCTACACCTTC; CDR3: CATRRGRAEGYTF
D: NA; J: TRBJ2-5; V: TRBV11-1; size: NA; DNA: TGTGCCAGCAGCTTAGTCGCGGACAGAGGTTTGCAGACCCAGTACTTC; CDR3: CASSLVADRGLQTQYF
D: TRBD2; J: TRBJ2-3; V: TRBV12-3/TRBV12-4; size: NA; DNA: TGTGCCAGCAGTACGCTAGCGGGGGGCGGGCATACGCAGTATTTT; CDR3: CASSTLAGGGHTQYF
D: NA; J: TRBJ2-7; V: TRBV20-1; size: few; DNA: TGCAGTGCTAGAGGTGGTACGGGAAGGGACGAGCAGTACTTC; CDR3: CSARGGTGRDEQYF
D: TRBD2; J: TRBJ2-1; V: TRBV7-3; size: NA; DNA: TGTGCCAGCAGCTTACCCACGCGGCTAGCGGGAGTAGGGAGTGAGCAGTTCTTC; CDR3: CASSLPTRLAGVGSEQFF
D: TRBD2; J: TRBJ2-1; V: TRBV20-1; size: few; DNA: TGCAGTGCTAGTCATTCGGGGGGGCAGTTCTTC; CDR3: CSASHSGGQFF
D: TRBD1; J: TRBJ1-2; V: TRBV5-5; size: NA; DNA: TGTGCCAGCAGCTCAGACAGGGGTGTGAACTATGGCTACACCTTC; CDR3: CASSSDRGVNYGYTF
D: TRBD2; J: TRBJ2-5; V: TRBV4-2; size: NA; DNA: TGTGCCAGCAGCCAAGATCCTAGCGGGGCCCAAGAGACCCAGTACTTC; CDR3: CASSQDPSGAQETQYF
D: NA; J: TRBJ1-2; V: TRBV7-9; size: NA; DNA: TGTGCCAGCAGCCGCGGACGGGAACTCTATGGCTACACCTTC; CDR3: CASSRGRELYGYTF
D: NA; J: TRBJ1-2; V: TRBV28; size: NA; DNA: TGTGCCAGCACCATGGCCGGGGCCTCAGCTAACTATGGCTACACCTTC; CDR3: CASTMAGASANYGYTF
D: TRBD2; J: TRBJ2-1; V: TRBV11-2; size: NA; DNA: TGTGCCAGCAGCTTAGGTCTGACTAGCGGGGGGGCCTCCTACAATGAGCAGTTCTTC; CDR3: CASSLGLTSGGASYNEQFF
D: TRBD2; J: TRBJ2-3; V: TRBV9; size: NA; DNA: TGTGCCAGCAGCGTAGCATCCCTAGCGGGCACAGATACGCAGTATTTT; CDR3: CASSVASLAGTDTQYF
D: TRBD1; J: TRBJ1-4; V: TRBV27; size: NA; DNA: TGTGCCAGCAGTTTAACAGGGGGCGAGTTTGATGAAAAACTGTTTTTT; CDR3: CASSLTGGEFDEKLFF
D: TRBD2; J: TRBJ2-3; V: TRBV20-1; size: NA; DNA: TGCAGTGCTCAGGAGCGGGGGAACACAGATACGCAGTATTTT; CDR3: CSAQERGNTDTQYF
D: TRBD2; J: TRBJ2-3; V: TRBV6-2/TRBV6-3; size: NA; DNA: TGTGCCAGCAGTCCGACTAGCGGTCCACAGGATACGCAGTATTTT; CDR3: CASSPTSGPQDTQYF
D: NA; J: TRBJ2-1; V: TRBV21-1; size: NA; DNA: TGTGCCAGCAGCAAAGCGCAGGGGAGCAGGTATCAGTTCTTC; CDR3: CASSKAQGSRYQFF